A single T cell receptor beta chain is shown here with its context. This sample is drawn from a study of blood T cell repertoires in COVID-19. Original data processing: It was from reference gene primer amplification that nucleated cell counts were estimated. Assay: immunoSEQ multiplex PCR; the TCRdb copy retains only in-frame clones and omits some. V and J calls and clone size are as listed in that table; D and trimming were resolved from the DNA. The sample yields about 410,000 clones, 90% seen once. Germline values: CDR1 SGHRS, CDR2 YFSETQ. This CDR3 has 14 residues. Germline trimming cut 4 bases from V and 7 bases from J; bases unmatched to any gene: 8. The study recruited people aged roughly 18 to 95 years across about two dozen US areas. Clinical history reported by participants formed the basis on which cohorts were assigned.

The receptor's source is a man younger than 35 who had recovered from COVID-19. Sequenced: PBMCs or T cells enriched from blood (not recorded which). The chain recombines TRBV5-1 with TRBJ1-2; 9 bases line up with TRBD1. CDR3 region: CASSDHRGLGGYTF. CDR3 nucleotides: TGCGCCAGCAGCGATCACAGGGGGCTGGGTGGCTACACCTTC. Using reference TRBV5-1 and TRBJ1-2 for the parts outside the CDR3, the full variable domain is KAGVTQTPRYLIKTRGQQVTLSCSPISGHRSVSWYQQTPGQGLQFLFEYFSETQRNKGNFPGRFSGRQFSNSRSEMNVSTLELGDSALYLCASSDHRGLGGYTFGSGTRLTVV.